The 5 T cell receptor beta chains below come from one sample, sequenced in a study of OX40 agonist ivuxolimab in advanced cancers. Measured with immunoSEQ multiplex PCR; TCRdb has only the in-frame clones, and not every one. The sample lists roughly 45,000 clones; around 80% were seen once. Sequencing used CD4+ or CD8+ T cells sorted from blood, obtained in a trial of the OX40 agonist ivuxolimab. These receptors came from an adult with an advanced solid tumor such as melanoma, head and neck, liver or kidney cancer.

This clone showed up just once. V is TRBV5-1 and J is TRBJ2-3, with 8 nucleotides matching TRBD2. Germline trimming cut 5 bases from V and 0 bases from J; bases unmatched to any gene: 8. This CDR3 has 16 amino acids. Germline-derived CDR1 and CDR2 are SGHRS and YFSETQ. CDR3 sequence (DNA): TGCGCCAGCAGTTTTACTAGCGGAATTAGCACAGATACGCAGTATTTT. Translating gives CASSFTSGISTDTQYF.

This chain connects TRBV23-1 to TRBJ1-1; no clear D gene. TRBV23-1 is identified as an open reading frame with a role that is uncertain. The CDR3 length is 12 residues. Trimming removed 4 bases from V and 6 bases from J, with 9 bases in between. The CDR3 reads CASSLWLSEAFF. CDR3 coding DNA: TGCGCCAGCAGTCTCTGGTTATCTGAAGCTTTCTTT.

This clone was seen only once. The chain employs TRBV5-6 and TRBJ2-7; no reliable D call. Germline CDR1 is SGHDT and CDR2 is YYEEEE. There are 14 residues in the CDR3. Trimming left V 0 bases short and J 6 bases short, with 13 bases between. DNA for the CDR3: TGTGCCAGCAGCTTGGGGGCCGTACGCTCCGAGCAGTACTTC. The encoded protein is CASSLGAVRSEQYF.

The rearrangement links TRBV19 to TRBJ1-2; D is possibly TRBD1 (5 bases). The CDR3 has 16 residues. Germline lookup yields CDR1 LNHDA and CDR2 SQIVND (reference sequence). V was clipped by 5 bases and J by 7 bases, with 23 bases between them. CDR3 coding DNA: TGTGCCAGTAGTCTCCCACCCCAGCTCGGGACGACTGGCTACACCTTC. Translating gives CASSLPPQLGTTGYTF.

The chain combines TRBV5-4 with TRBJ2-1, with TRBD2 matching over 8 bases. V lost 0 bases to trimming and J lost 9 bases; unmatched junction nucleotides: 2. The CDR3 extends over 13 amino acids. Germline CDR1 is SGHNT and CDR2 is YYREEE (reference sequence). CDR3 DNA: TGTGCCAGCAGCTTGGGCGGGAGGAGTGAGCAGTTCTTC. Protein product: CASSLGGRSEQFF.